Listed here are 16 T cell receptor beta chains from one sample, sequenced in a study of shared clonotypes between healthy human individuals. Data came from immunoSEQ multiplex PCR; TCRdb stores just in-frame clones and leaves some out. Altogether some 550,000 clones are present, 95% to 98% being singletons, with the ten largest covering around 0.057%. The material sequenced was naive CD4+ T cells sorted from blood. Specified subset: CD45RA+ positively selected. The receptors stem from a young woman in good health.

The chain recombines TRBV5-4 with TRBJ2-1; the match to TRBD2 covers 10 bases. The junction had 15 bases not matched to a gene; V was cut back by 4 bases and J by 5 bases. Germline V gene sequence: CDR1 SGHNT, CDR2 YYREEE (reference sequence). The CDR3 contains 18 residues. The CDR3 nucleotides are TGTGCCAGCAGCCAGGAGGCAGCGGGAGGGCCGAAAAACAATGAGCAGTTCTTC. Translating it yields CASSQEAAGGPKNNEQFF.

The chain combines TRBV28 with TRBJ1-6; perhaps TRBD1 as D (6 bases). Trimming removed 5 bases from V and 13 bases from J, with 18 bases in between. The length of the CDR3 is 14 residues. Germline CDR1 and CDR2: MDHEN and SYDVKM. The CDR3 coding sequence is TGTGCCAGCAGTACTCCAGAGGGACATCTTCCCCTCCACTTT. It specifies CASSTPEGHLPLHF.

The rearrangement joins TRBV10-1 to TRBJ1-2; D is ambiguous. V lost 4 bases, J lost 6 bases, and 9 bases lay in between. Germline CDR1 and CDR2: WNHNN and SYGVQD (reference sequence). This CDR3 region has 12 residues. The CDR3 here is CASSGGPHGYTF. The CDR3 bases are TGCGCCAGCAGTGGCGGCCCCCATGGCTACACCTTC.

The chain combines TRBV6-1 with TRBJ2-1; no clear D. Germline V gene data show CDR1 as MNHNS and CDR2 as SASEGT. The CDR3 contains 12 residues. The V gene lost 4 bases and the J gene lost 4 bases, with 5 bases spanning the gap. This CDR3 reads CASSVDYNEQFF. The CDR3 nucleotides read TGTGCCAGCAGTGTAGATTACAATGAGCAGTTCTTC.

In this sample, this clone turned up once. The chain uses TRBV29-1 and TRBJ1-2, with 7 nucleotides matching TRBD1. CDR1 is SQVTM and CDR2 is ANQGSEA in the germline V gene. The J segment lost 7 bases and the V segment lost 6 bases, leaving 14 bases of the junction unmatched. This CDR3 comprises 14 residues. The CDR3 sequence is CSVEGFGNRGGYTF. The CDR3 bases are TGCAGCGTCGAGGGTTTCGGCAACAGGGGTGGCTACACCTTC.

This sequence joins TRBV5-6 and TRBJ2-3; D remains ambiguous. Trimming removed 1 base at V and 1 base at J, with 4 bases between. CDR3 size: 13 residues. From germline, CDR1 is SGHDT and CDR2 YYEEEE. CDR3 region: CASSLTGTDTQYF. The CDR3 bases are TGTGCCAGCAGCTTGACAGGCACAGATACGCAGTATTTT.

The rearrangement links TRBV9 to TRBJ2-7; 8 bases agree with TRBD1. There are 15 residues in the CDR3. Germline assignment: CDR1 SGDLS and CDR2 YYNGEE. V shed 4 bases, J shed 0 bases, and the junction held 6 bases outside the gene matches. CDR3: CASSFRQGSSYEQYF. The CDR3 nucleotides are TGTGCCAGCAGCTTTCGACAGGGGAGCTCCTACGAGCAGTACTTC.

V gene TRBV4-2 combines with J gene TRBJ2-7, with D perhaps being TRBD1 or TRBD2 (5 bases each). Germline assignment: CDR1 LGHNA and CDR2 YNFKEQ. The CDR3 is made up of 15 amino acids. Trimming pared 3 bases from V and 4 bases from J, leaving 16 bases between. This CDR3 reads CASSQDGGSEYEQYF. CDR3 DNA sequence: TGTGCCAGCAGCCAGGATGGGGGATCGGAATACGAGCAGTACTTC.

The CDR3 loop is CASSYQGGQAFF. The CDR3 DNA is TGTGCCAGCAGCTACCAGGGGGGGCAAGCTTTCTTT. The V and J genes are TRBV7-9 and TRBJ1-1, with TRBD1 matching 7 bases. The CDR3 is 12 amino acids. The germline V gene has CDR1 SEHNR and CDR2 FQNEAQ (reference sequence). Trimming took 4 bases from V and 9 from J; bases not matched to a gene: 5.

This chain links TRBV29-1 with TRBJ2-5; 7 bases are a match to TRBD1. The CDR3 is 13 residues long. V was clipped by 7 bases and J by 2 bases; unmatched bases: 7. Germline assignment: CDR1 SQVTM and CDR2 ANQGSEA. In DNA, the CDR3 is TGCAGCGCCCGGAAGACAGGGCAAGAGACCCAGTACTTC. This translates into CSARKTGQETQYF.

This rearrangement joins TRBV7-9 to TRBJ2-6; the D gene is possibly TRBD2 (5 bases). Germline V gives CDR1 SEHNR, CDR2 FQNEAQ (reference sequence). The CDR3 contains 15 residues. V gave up 11 bases and J gave up 0 bases, with 14 bases separating them. CDR3 DNA: TGTGCCGTGTTGAGGGCCCACTCTGGGGCCAACGTCCTGACTTTC. Translated, it gives CAVLRAHSGANVLTF.

The gene calls are TRBV28 and TRBJ2-3; 12 bases align to TRBD2. The CDR3 loop spans 17 amino acids. V dropped 2 bases and J dropped 2; count of bases not matched to a gene: 5. Germline values: CDR1 MDHEN, CDR2 SYDVKM. CDR3 loop: CASSLVSSGRATDTQYF. CDR3 nucleotide sequence: TGTGCCAGCAGTTTAGTTTCTAGCGGGAGGGCCACAGATACGCAGTATTTT.

V usage is TRBV5-1 and J usage is TRBJ2-5; D ambiguous. V dropped 0 bases and J dropped 1 base, with 13 bases sitting between them. The CDR3 contains 16 residues. Looked up from germline, CDR1 is SGHRS and CDR2 is YFSETQ. The CDR3 region is CASSLGPRSTQETQYF. Written as DNA, the CDR3 is TGCGCCAGCAGCTTGGGTCCTAGGTCAACCCAAGAGACCCAGTACTTC.

The chain carries TRBV28 and TRBJ1-3; D remains ambiguous. Looked up from germline, CDR1 is MDHEN and CDR2 is SYDVKM. The CDR3 contains 12 residues. V gave up 6 bases and J gave up 8 bases, with 11 bases separating them. DNA of the CDR3: TGTGCCAGCAGCAGGTTGTCAGACACCATATATTTT. It encodes CASSRLSDTIYF.

This chain links TRBV11-2 with TRBJ2-1; D perhaps matches TRBD2 (6 bases). Per the germline V gene, CDR1 is SGHAT and CDR2 is FQNNGV. The CDR3 contains 15 residues. V lost 5 bases to trimming and J lost 10 bases, with 21 bases between them. The DNA of the CDR3 is TGTGCCAGCAGCACTCCGGGACTCCGGCCGCAAGAGCAGTTCTTC. It translates to CASSTPGLRPQEQFF.

The chain combines TRBV2 with TRBJ2-3; 9 bases fit TRBD2. Per the germline V gene, CDR1 is SNHLY and CDR2 is FYNNEI. CDR3 length: 15 residues. V shed 6 bases and J 3 bases; nucleotides not matched to a gene: 7. The CDR3 protein is CASRTLAGITDTQYF. The CDR3 region has the DNA TGTGCCAGCAGGACTCTAGCGGGAATTACAGATACGCAGTATTTT.